This TCR beta chain was sequenced during a study of cytomegalovirus exposure and HLA in healthy donors. Germline V gene sequence: CDR1 SGHAT, CDR2 FQNNGV. The CDR3 runs to 16 residues. V shed 0 bases and J 5 bases; nucleotides not matched to a gene: 8. The donors were members of the validation cohort, which comprised 90 to 150 subjects and was separate from the first cohort of 666 subjects. Sequencing used immunoSEQ multiplex PCR; TCRdb keeps in-frame clones, though not all of them. The sample gives about 120,000 clones, roughly nine tenths of which show up once; less than 4.5% is in the top ten. The clonotype comes from a man aged 18 to 35 in good health and CMV-seropositive. The J gene is TRBJ2-7, the V gene TRBV11-2; 9 bases map to TRBD1. Sequenced input: PBMCs. CDR3 sequence (DNA): TGTGCCAGCAGCTTAGATCGCCCGGGACAGGGTCACGAGCAGTACTTC. Protein sequence: CASSLDRPGQGHEQYF. Supplemented by reference TRBV11-2 and TRBJ2-7, the full variable domain reads EAGVAQSPRYKIIEKRQSVAFWCNPISGHATLYWYQQILGQGPKLLIQFQNNGVVDDSQLPKDRFSAERLKGVDSTLKIQPAKLEDSAVYLCASSLDRPGQGHEQYFGPGTRLTVT.